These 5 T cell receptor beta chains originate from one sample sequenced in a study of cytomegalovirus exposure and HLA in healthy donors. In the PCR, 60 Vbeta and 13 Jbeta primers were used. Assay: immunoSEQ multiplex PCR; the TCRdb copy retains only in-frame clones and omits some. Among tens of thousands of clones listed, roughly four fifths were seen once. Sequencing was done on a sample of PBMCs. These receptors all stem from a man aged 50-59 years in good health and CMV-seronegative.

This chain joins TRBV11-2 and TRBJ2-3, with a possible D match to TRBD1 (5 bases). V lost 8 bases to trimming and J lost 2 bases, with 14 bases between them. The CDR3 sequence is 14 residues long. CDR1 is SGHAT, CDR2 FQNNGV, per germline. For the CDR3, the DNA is TGTGCCAGCCTTCCTTTGGACAACACAGATACGCAGTATTTT. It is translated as CASLPLDNTDTQYF.

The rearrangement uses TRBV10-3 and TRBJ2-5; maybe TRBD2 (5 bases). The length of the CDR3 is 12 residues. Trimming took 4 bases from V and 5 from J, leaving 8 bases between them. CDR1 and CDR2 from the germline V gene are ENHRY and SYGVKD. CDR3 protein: CAISGRGETQYF. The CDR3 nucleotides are TGTGCCATCAGTGGTCGCGGGGAGACCCAGTACTTC.

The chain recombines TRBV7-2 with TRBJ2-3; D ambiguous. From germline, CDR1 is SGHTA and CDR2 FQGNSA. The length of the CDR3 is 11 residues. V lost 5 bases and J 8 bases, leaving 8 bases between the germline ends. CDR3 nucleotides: TGTGCCAGCAGCGAGTCCGTTACGCAGTATTTT. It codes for CASSESVTQYF.

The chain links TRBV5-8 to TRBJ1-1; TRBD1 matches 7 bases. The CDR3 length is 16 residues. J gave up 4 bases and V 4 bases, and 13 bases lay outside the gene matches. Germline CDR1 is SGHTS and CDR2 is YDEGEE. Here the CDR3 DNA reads TGTGCCAGCAGCCTGGAACCGGACAGGTGGAGCACTGAAGCTTTCTTT. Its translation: CASSLEPDRWSTEAFF.

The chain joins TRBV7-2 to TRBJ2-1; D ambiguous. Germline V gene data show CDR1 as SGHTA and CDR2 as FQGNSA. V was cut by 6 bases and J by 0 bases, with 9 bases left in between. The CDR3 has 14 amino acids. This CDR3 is CASSRYSSYNEQFF. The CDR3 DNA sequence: TGTGCCAGCAGTAGATATAGCTCCTACAATGAGCAGTTCTTC. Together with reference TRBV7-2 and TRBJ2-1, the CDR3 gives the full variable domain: GAGVSQSPSNKVTEKGKDVELRCDPISGHTALYWYRQSLGQGLEFLIYFQGNSAPDKSGLPSDRFSAERTGGSVSTLTIQRTQQEDSAVYLCASSRYSSYNEQFFGPGTRLTVL.